This passage covers 9 T cell receptor beta chains from one sample sequenced in a study of T cells after yellow fever vaccination. TCRdb fed the 5' RACE reads into MiXCR, producing one record per CDR3 protein. The profile shows 400,000 or so distinct CDR3 sequences, under 20% of them singletons. The sequenced sample was PBMCs, obtained before the yellow fever booster vaccination. These receptors all come from a young man who received the YFV17D yellow fever vaccine.

The gene calls are TRBV20-1 and TRBJ2-5; D is possibly TRBD1 (6 bases). The CDR3 is 13 amino acids. The V end lost 6 bases, the J end lost 0 bases, and 11 bases lay between the germline ends. Germline V gene sequence: CDR1 DFQATT, CDR2 SNEGSKA (reference sequence). The CDR3 region is CSARGRNQETQYF. The CDR3 DNA follows: TGCAGTGCCAGGGGACGGAACCAAGAGACCCAGTACTTC.

This CDR3 is CASSIDGAPGYTF. CDR3 DNA sequence: TGTGCCAGCAGCATCGACGGCGCCCCGGGCTACACCTTC. The rearrangement joins TRBV5-5 to TRBJ1-2; D is uncertain. Germline V gives CDR1 SGHKS, CDR2 YYEKEE (reference sequence). The CDR3 is made up of 13 amino acids. Trimming took off 4 bases at V and 8 bases at J, with 15 bases between the two ends.

This clonotype has more than one count but fewer than ten. V is TRBV5-6 and J is TRBJ1-6; D is possibly TRBD1 (5 bases). Germline CDR1 is SGHDT and CDR2 is YYEEEE. The CDR3 is 15 amino acids. V was pared by 4 bases and J by 7 bases, with 15 bases between. CDR3 in DNA: TGTGCCAGCAGCCCGGCGGGGCGGGGAAATTCACCCCTCCACTTT. The encoded protein is CASSPAGRGNSPLHF.

In this sample, this clonotype turned up a few times. The V and J genes are TRBV5-5 and TRBJ1-5, with D tentatively TRBD1 (6 bases). V shed 4 bases and J shed 5 bases, with 13 bases lying between them. CDR1 is SGHKS, CDR2 YYEKEE, per germline (reference sequence). This CDR3 contains 14 residues. CDR3 protein: CASSPDSFHQPQHF. CDR3 DNA: TGTGCCAGCAGCCCGGACAGTTTTCATCAGCCCCAGCATTTT.

This clonotype showed up just a few times. The gene calls are TRBV18 and TRBJ1-1, with D tentatively TRBD1 (6 bases). CDR3 length equals 14 residues. V was pared by 0 bases and J by 4 bases, with 9 bases between. Germline lookup yields CDR1 KGHSH and CDR2 LQKENI. Written as DNA, the CDR3 is TGTGCCAGCTCACCACCCAGCAGGGGCACTGAAGCTTTCTTT. Translation gives CASSPPSRGTEAFF.

The chain is built from TRBV2 and TRBJ2-4, with D perhaps TRBD1 (5 bases). Germline lookup yields CDR1 SNHLY and CDR2 FYNNEI. Trimming removed 3 bases from V and 0 bases from J, with 15 bases in between. The length of the CDR3 is 17 residues. The CDR3 spells CASSEVDIRLAKNIQYF. DNA of the CDR3: TGTGCCAGCAGTGAGGTGGACATCAGGCTAGCCAAAAACATTCAGTACTTC.

The chain uses TRBV4-3 and TRBJ2-7, with 7 nucleotides matching TRBD2. This CDR3 is 17 amino acids long. V lost 3 bases to trimming and J lost 2 bases; unmatched junction nucleotides: 13. Germline V lookup: CDR1 LGHNA, CDR2 YSLEER. This CDR3 reads CASSQSLRGKYPYEQYF. The CDR3 DNA follows: TGCGCCAGCAGCCAGTCGCTGCGGGGGAAGTATCCCTACGAGCAGTACTTC.

This clonotype was seen a handful of times. The chain is built from TRBV20-1 and TRBJ1-1; D is undetermined. The CDR3 contains 17 residues. With 1 base removed from V and 0 bases from J, the gap between germline ends came to 18 bases. Germline values: CDR1 DFQATT, CDR2 SNEGSKA (reference sequence). The CDR3 here is CSARAAWGRVMNTEAFF. The CDR3 nucleotides read TGCAGTGCTAGAGCCGCCTGGGGTCGAGTCATGAACACTGAAGCTTTCTTT.

This clonotype was recorded a few times. This rearrangement joins TRBV6-1 to TRBJ2-5; D is ambiguous. V lost 3 bases and J lost 1, with 9 bases in between. The germline gives CDR1 MNHNS, CDR2 SASEGT. The CDR3 is 14 residues long. The CDR3 region is CASSDIVSQETQYF. The CDR3 DNA reads TGTGCCAGCAGTGACATAGTCTCCCAAGAGACCCAGTACTTC.